This T cell receptor beta chain was obtained from a study of breast tumors, draining lymph nodes, adjacent tissues. Findings and caveats of the study: Tumors had less TCR diversity than lymph nodes, more than nontumor tissue.

The CDR3 has 13 amino acids. The V and J ends lost 10 bases and 7 bases respectively, with 17 bases between them. Germline loops: CDR1 MGHDK, CDR2 SYGVNS. Via MiXCR, TCRdb re-called the multiplex PCR reads, giving one row per CDR3 protein. The data hold 55,000 to 75,000 distinct CDR3 sequences, with 43% observed a single time. Notes on this clonotype: Its antigen is unidentified.

The sequence derives from a female donor with breast cancer. Some clones in this sample may be carry-over from other donors' samples. Sequencing was done on a sample of breast tumor tissue. The rearrangement uses TRBV25-1 and TRBJ2-1, with D perhaps TRBD2 (6 bases). Here the CDR3 DNA reads TGTGCCACAATCTGGGGGGTTGGGAATGAGCAGTTCTTC. Translating it yields CATIWGVGNEQFF.